These T cell receptor beta chains were read from a single sample in a study of shared clonotypes between healthy human individuals. Measured with immunoSEQ multiplex PCR; TCRdb has only the in-frame clones, and not every one. The sample lists roughly 1,800,000 clones, about 95% occurring once. Source material: naive CD8+ T cells sorted from blood. The source of these receptors is a man aged 18 to 29 in good health. The CDR3 runs from the conserved cysteine through the conserved F or W. Fields, in order: CDR3 protein, V gene.

cdr3_aa: CASSQDLDDGVFTIYF; v_call: TRBV4-3
cdr3_aa: CASSFSGQGTTEAFF; v_call: TRBV27
cdr3_aa: CASSLEFADSGQETQYF; v_call: TRBV7-8
cdr3_aa: CASSLSRRNEQFF; v_call: TRBV7-2
cdr3_aa: CASSPFGGGEQYF; v_call: TRBV7-8
cdr3_aa: CASSQETPSGAYNEQFF; v_call: TRBV4-3
cdr3_aa: CASSPDPFSNQPQHF; v_call: TRBV27
cdr3_aa: CAISPGTDEQETQYF; v_call: TRBV10-3
cdr3_aa: CAGARDQTDTQYF; v_call: TRBV4-1
cdr3_aa: CASLSPGANVLTF; v_call: TRBV2
cdr3_aa: CASSQDIWSYNEQFF; v_call: TRBV4-3
cdr3_aa: CASSPGLATQETQYF; v_call: TRBV4-3
cdr3_aa: CASRKRGSEQFF; v_call: TRBV6-1
cdr3_aa: CASSQRGGLVAQYF; v_call: TRBV7-8
cdr3_aa: CASSSPLAGGPPSYEQYF; v_call: TRBV7-9
cdr3_aa: CASSLGGTDLTGELFF; v_call: TRBV5-5
cdr3_aa: CASSFSYRDEQFF; v_call: TRBV7-9
cdr3_aa: CASSEALSGLNTDTQYF; v_call: TRBV2
cdr3_aa: CASGLGTGREAFF; v_call: TRBV12-5
cdr3_aa: CASEPRTGYQPQHF; v_call: TRBV19
cdr3_aa: CASSLAGFGQPQHF; v_call: TRBV5-1
cdr3_aa: CASSPTWQPDEQYF; v_call: TRBV7-9
cdr3_aa: CASSLGVEQYF; v_call: TRBV7-9
cdr3_aa: CASDLSGTGEENEQFF; v_call: TRBV19
cdr3_aa: CASSQDEGGRVMNTEAFF; v_call: TRBV4-3
cdr3_aa: CASSERADTYNSPLHF; v_call: TRBV9
cdr3_aa: CASSLGPGAYEQYF; v_call: TRBV11-2
cdr3_aa: CASSYSSGTSGEAFF; v_call: TRBV6-5
cdr3_aa: CASSLDPAGASYQETQYF; v_call: TRBV7-8